This is a list of T cell receptor beta chains from one sample in a study of blood T cell repertoires in COVID-19. This table comes from immunoSEQ multiplex PCR, and its TCRdb copy is limited to in-frame clones, with some not included. The sample lists over 110,000 clones; around 89% were seen once. What was sequenced was peripheral blood. The receptors were sampled from a human donor in a cohort sampled during active COVID-19. CDR3s include the opening cysteine and the closing phenylalanine or tryptophan. Each record gives: J gene, D gene, clone size, V gene, CDR3 protein, CDR3 DNA. D genes are given only for firm matches. For some rows the clone size is stated as once, few or many, or as a class when expanded; others skip it.

J gene: TRBJ1-3
D gene: -
clone size: -
V gene: TRBV7-8
CDR3 protein: CASSHRRIGNTIYF
CDR3 DNA: TGTGCCAGCTCTCACAGGCGGATAGGAAACACCATATATTTT

J gene: TRBJ2-7
D gene: TRBD2
clone size: -
V gene: TRBV6-5
CDR3 protein: CATGGRGGYEQYF
CDR3 DNA: TGTGCCACCGGGGGTCGGGGGGGCTACGAGCAGTACTTC

J gene: TRBJ1-5
D gene: -
clone size: -
V gene: TRBV2
CDR3 protein: CASREGGPYSNQPQHF
CDR3 DNA: TGTGCCAGCCGGGAGGGGGGGCCATATAGCAATCAGCCCCAGCATTTT

J gene: TRBJ2-3
D gene: TRBD1
clone size: -
V gene: TRBV24-1
CDR3 protein: CATSDPGQGDLDTQYF
CDR3 DNA: TGTGCCACCAGTGACCCGGGACAGGGGGATTTAGATACGCAGTATTTT

J gene: TRBJ1-2
D gene: TRBD1
clone size: -
V gene: TRBV5-4
CDR3 protein: CASSLGQGRDYGYTF
CDR3 DNA: TGTGCCAGCAGCTTGGGACAGGGGAGGGACTATGGCTACACCTTC

J gene: TRBJ1-4
D gene: TRBD1
clone size: once
V gene: TRBV19
CDR3 protein: CASSSSGTELYEKLFF
CDR3 DNA: TGTGCCAGTAGTTCTTCCGGGACAGAATTATATGAAAAACTGTTTTTT

J gene: TRBJ2-5
D gene: TRBD2
clone size: -
V gene: TRBV5-8
CDR3 protein: CASSLWGGQETQYF
CDR3 DNA: TGTGCCAGCAGCTTGTGGGGGGGACAAGAGACCCAGTACTTC

J gene: TRBJ1-5
D gene: -
clone size: once
V gene: TRBV6-5
CDR3 protein: CASSISVRGNQPQHF
CDR3 DNA: TGTGCCAGCAGTATTTCCGTCCGTGGCAATCAGCCCCAGCATTTT

J gene: TRBJ1-5
D gene: -
clone size: -
V gene: TRBV12-3/TRBV12-4
CDR3 protein: CASSHPGHQPQHF
CDR3 DNA: TGTGCCAGCAGTCACCCAGGGCATCAGCCCCAGCATTTT

J gene: TRBJ2-3
D gene: TRBD2
clone size: -
V gene: TRBV7-2
CDR3 protein: CASSLASGSTDTQYF
CDR3 DNA: TGTGCCAGCAGCTTGGCTAGCGGGAGCACAGATACGCAGTATTTT

J gene: TRBJ2-4
D gene: -
clone size: -
V gene: TRBV19
CDR3 protein: CASRGRGIKNIQYF
CDR3 DNA: TGTGCCAGTAGGGGAAGGGGGATTAAAAACATTCAGTACTTC

J gene: TRBJ2-3
D gene: -
clone size: -
V gene: TRBV20-1
CDR3 protein: CSASNRNTDTQYF
CDR3 DNA: TGCAGTGCTAGTAACAGGAACACAGATACGCAGTATTTT

J gene: TRBJ1-4
D gene: TRBD1
clone size: -
V gene: TRBV6-4
CDR3 protein: CASSLAGGREKLFF
CDR3 DNA: TGTGCCAGCAGTCTAGCAGGGGGCCGGGAAAAACTGTTTTTT

J gene: TRBJ2-1
D gene: TRBD2
clone size: few
V gene: TRBV9
CDR3 protein: CASSAGTSGSGSYNEQFF
CDR3 DNA: TGTGCCAGCAGCGCTGGGACTAGCGGGTCAGGCTCCTACAATGAGCAGTTCTTC

J gene: TRBJ2-7
D gene: -
clone size: -
V gene: TRBV7-2
CDR3 protein: CASSLSPGTYEQYF
CDR3 DNA: TGTGCCAGCAGCTTATCGCCAGGTACCTACGAGCAGTACTTC

J gene: TRBJ1-5
D gene: -
clone size: -
V gene: TRBV7-2
CDR3 protein: CASSLGGASNQPQHF
CDR3 DNA: TGTGCCAGCAGCCTCGGGGGGGCGAGCAATCAGCCCCAGCATTTT

J gene: TRBJ1-2
D gene: -
clone size: once
V gene: TRBV19
CDR3 protein: CASSIVTGSVGYGYTF
CDR3 DNA: TGTGCCAGTAGTATAGTCACAGGTTCTGTGGGCTATGGCTACACCTTC

J gene: TRBJ1-1
D gene: TRBD1
clone size: -
V gene: TRBV7-8
CDR3 protein: CASSSYRGMNTEAFF
CDR3 DNA: TGTGCCAGCAGCTCGTACAGGGGCATGAACACTGAAGCTTTCTTT

J gene: TRBJ2-1
D gene: -
clone size: -
V gene: TRBV4-1
CDR3 protein: CASSQGQGPYNEQFF
CDR3 DNA: TGCGCCAGCAGCCAAGGGCAGGGCCCCTACAATGAGCAGTTCTTC

J gene: TRBJ2-5
D gene: TRBD2
clone size: -
V gene: TRBV10-2
CDR3 protein: CASRYSGGASETQYF
CDR3 DNA: TGCGCCAGCAGGTATAGCGGGGGGGCATCGGAGACCCAGTACTTC

J gene: TRBJ1-5
D gene: -
clone size: -
V gene: TRBV6-2/TRBV6-3
CDR3 protein: CASSLTGGGGRQPQHF
CDR3 DNA: TGTGCCAGCAGTTTGACTGGGGGCGGCGGGCGTCAGCCCCAGCATTTT

J gene: TRBJ2-1
D gene: TRBD2
clone size: -
V gene: TRBV5-1
CDR3 protein: CASSGLAGASNEQFF
CDR3 DNA: TGCGCCAGCAGCGGGTTAGCGGGGGCCAGCAATGAGCAGTTCTTC

J gene: TRBJ2-5
D gene: -
clone size: -
V gene: TRBV6-5
CDR3 protein: CASSYWRGQQETQYF
CDR3 DNA: TGTGCCAGCAGTTACTGGAGGGGACAGCAAGAGACCCAGTACTTC

J gene: TRBJ1-1
D gene: -
clone size: -
V gene: TRBV12-5
CDR3 protein: CASGLLGGTGIGFF
CDR3 DNA: TGTGCTAGTGGTTTGCTGGGGGGTACAGGTATCGGTTTCTTT

J gene: TRBJ1-1
D gene: -
clone size: -
V gene: TRBV19
CDR3 protein: CASSIGSGGAFF
CDR3 DNA: TGTGCCAGTAGTATAGGAAGCGGGGGTGCTTTCTTT

J gene: TRBJ2-6
D gene: -
clone size: -
V gene: TRBV7-2
CDR3 protein: CASSTTTYSGANVLTF
CDR3 DNA: TGTGCCAGCAGCACCACTACTTACTCTGGGGCCAACGTCCTGACTTTC

J gene: TRBJ1-6
D gene: -
clone size: few
V gene: TRBV12-3/TRBV12-4
CDR3 protein: CASSLGGYSPLHF
CDR3 DNA: TGTGCCAGCAGTTTGGGGGGTTATTCACCCCTCCACTTT

J gene: TRBJ2-1
D gene: TRBD2
clone size: few
V gene: TRBV4-1
CDR3 protein: CASSQAHRTSGGAGEQFF
CDR3 DNA: TGCGCCAGCAGCCAAGCGCATCGGACTAGCGGGGGGGCCGGTGAGCAGTTCTTC

J gene: TRBJ2-2
D gene: -
clone size: -
V gene: TRBV5-4
CDR3 protein: CASSLVQGGTGELFF
CDR3 DNA: TGTGCCAGCAGCTTGGTTCAGGGGGGAACCGGGGAGCTGTTTTTT

J gene: TRBJ2-5
D gene: TRBD1
clone size: -
V gene: TRBV24-1
CDR3 protein: CATSEDRGLETQYF
CDR3 DNA: TGTGCCACCAGTGAAGACAGGGGGTTGGAGACCCAGTACTTC

J gene: TRBJ1-2
D gene: -
clone size: -
V gene: TRBV5-1
CDR3 protein: CASSLSSTNYGYTF
CDR3 DNA: TGCGCCAGCAGCTTGTCCAGTACTAACTATGGCTACACCTTC

J gene: TRBJ2-3
D gene: -
clone size: -
V gene: TRBV13
CDR3 protein: CASSPPGVDTQYF
CDR3 DNA: TGTGCCAGCAGCCCCCCAGGGGTAGATACGCAGTATTTT

J gene: TRBJ1-2
D gene: -
clone size: -
V gene: TRBV6-2/TRBV6-3
CDR3 protein: CASSSLGGNYGYTF
CDR3 DNA: TGTGCCAGCAGTTCCTTGGGGGGGAACTATGGCTACACCTTC

J gene: TRBJ1-2
D gene: -
clone size: -
V gene: TRBV4-1
CDR3 protein: CASSQDPGGANYGYTF
CDR3 DNA: TGCGCCAGCAGCCAAGATCCGGGGGGCGCGAACTATGGCTACACCTTC

J gene: TRBJ2-7
D gene: -
clone size: -
V gene: TRBV7-2
CDR3 protein: CASSLGQAPYEQYF
CDR3 DNA: TGTGCCAGCAGCTTAGGCCAGGCGCCCTACGAGCAGTACTTC

J gene: TRBJ1-1
D gene: TRBD1
clone size: -
V gene: TRBV25-1
CDR3 protein: CASKGQGNTEAFF
CDR3 DNA: TGTGCCAGCAAGGGACAGGGGAACACTGAAGCTTTCTTT

J gene: TRBJ1-1
D gene: -
clone size: few
V gene: TRBV6-1
CDR3 protein: CASSEGQENTEAFF
CDR3 DNA: TGTGCCAGCAGTGAAGGACAGGAGAACACTGAAGCTTTCTTT

J gene: TRBJ2-1
D gene: -
clone size: once
V gene: TRBV5-4
CDR3 protein: CASSLPLNGGPQNEQFF
CDR3 DNA: TGTGCCAGCAGCTTGCCTCTGAACGGGGGGCCCCAAAATGAGCAGTTCTTC

J gene: TRBJ1-2
D gene: -
clone size: -
V gene: TRBV7-8
CDR3 protein: CASSLVGQAYGYTF
CDR3 DNA: TGTGCCAGCAGCTTAGTTGGGCAGGCCTATGGCTACACCTTC

J gene: TRBJ1-2
D gene: TRBD1
clone size: -
V gene: TRBV24-1
CDR3 protein: CAIDPSGGDYGYTF
CDR3 DNA: TGTGCCATCGATCCGTCAGGGGGCGACTATGGCTACACCTTC

J gene: TRBJ2-1
D gene: -
clone size: once
V gene: TRBV10-3
CDR3 protein: CAIRMGADRNEQFF
CDR3 DNA: TGTGCCATCCGGATGGGGGCCGACAGGAATGAGCAGTTCTTC

J gene: TRBJ2-3
D gene: -
clone size: -
V gene: TRBV12-3/TRBV12-4
CDR3 protein: CASSFWESQYF
CDR3 DNA: TGTGCCAGCAGTTTCTGGGAGTCGCAGTATTTT

J gene: TRBJ2-3
D gene: TRBD2
clone size: few
V gene: TRBV27
CDR3 protein: CASSLSGGAADTQYF
CDR3 DNA: TGTGCCAGCAGTTTAAGCGGGGGGGCGGCAGATACGCAGTATTTT

J gene: TRBJ2-2
D gene: -
clone size: few
V gene: TRBV7-8
CDR3 protein: CASSLGRRPNTGELFF
CDR3 DNA: TGTGCCAGCAGCTTAGGGCGGAGGCCTAACACCGGGGAGCTGTTTTTT

J gene: TRBJ1-2
D gene: -
clone size: -
V gene: TRBV4-3
CDR3 protein: CASSQETGYGYTF
CDR3 DNA: TGCGCCAGCAGCCAAGAAACGGGCTATGGCTACACCTTC

J gene: TRBJ1-1
D gene: -
clone size: -
V gene: TRBV7-9
CDR3 protein: CASSPAAQFEAFF
CDR3 DNA: TGTGCCAGCAGCCCAGCGGCGCAGTTTGAAGCTTTCTTT

J gene: TRBJ1-5
D gene: -
clone size: -
V gene: TRBV30
CDR3 protein: CAWSPPTGHPNQPQHF
CDR3 DNA: TGTGCCTGGAGTCCCCCTACGGGACACCCCAATCAGCCCCAGCATTTT

J gene: TRBJ1-3
D gene: -
clone size: once
V gene: TRBV5-5
CDR3 protein: CASSLRDSRDTIYF
CDR3 DNA: TGTGCCAGCAGCTTACGGGACTCCCGGGACACCATATATTTT

J gene: TRBJ2-1
D gene: TRBD2
clone size: -
V gene: TRBV18
CDR3 protein: CASSPPGTSGPNEQFF
CDR3 DNA: TGTGCCAGCTCACCACCGGGCACTAGCGGACCCAATGAGCAGTTCTTC

J gene: TRBJ2-1
D gene: TRBD1
clone size: -
V gene: TRBV18
CDR3 protein: CASSRWGTGVYNEQFF
CDR3 DNA: TGTGCCAGCTCACGTTGGGGGACAGGGGTTTACAATGAGCAGTTCTTC

J gene: TRBJ2-7
D gene: -
clone size: -
V gene: TRBV11-1
CDR3 protein: CASSVAPGAYEQYF
CDR3 DNA: TGTGCCAGCAGCGTTGCTCCAGGGGCCTACGAGCAGTACTTC

J gene: TRBJ1-1
D gene: -
clone size: -
V gene: TRBV11-3
CDR3 protein: CASSISMNTEAFF
CDR3 DNA: TGTGCCAGCAGCATAAGCATGAACACTGAAGCTTTCTTT

J gene: TRBJ2-7
D gene: -
clone size: -
V gene: TRBV2
CDR3 protein: CASSAGGPTYEQYF
CDR3 DNA: TGTGCCAGCAGTGCGGGGGGCCCGACCTACGAGCAGTACTTC